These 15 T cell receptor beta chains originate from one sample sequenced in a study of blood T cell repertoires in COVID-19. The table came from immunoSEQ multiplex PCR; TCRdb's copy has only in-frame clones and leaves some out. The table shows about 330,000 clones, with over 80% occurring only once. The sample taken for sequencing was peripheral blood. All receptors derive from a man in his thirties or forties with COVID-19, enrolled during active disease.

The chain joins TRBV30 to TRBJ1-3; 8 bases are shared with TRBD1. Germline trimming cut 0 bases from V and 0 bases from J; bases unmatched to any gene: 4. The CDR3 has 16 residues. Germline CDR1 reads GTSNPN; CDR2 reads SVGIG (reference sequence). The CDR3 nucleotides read TGTGCCTGGAGTGTACAGGGGGGGAGCTCTGGAAACACCATATATTTT. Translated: CAWSVQGGSSGNTIYF.

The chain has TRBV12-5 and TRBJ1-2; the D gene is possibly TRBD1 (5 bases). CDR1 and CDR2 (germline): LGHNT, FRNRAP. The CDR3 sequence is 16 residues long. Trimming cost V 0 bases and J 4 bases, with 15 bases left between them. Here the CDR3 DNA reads TGTGCTAGTGGTTTGGTACGGGCAGGAGGGGCCTATGGCTACACCTTC. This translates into CASGLVRAGGAYGYTF. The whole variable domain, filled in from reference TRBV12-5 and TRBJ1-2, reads DARVTQTPRHKVTEMGQEVTMRCQPILGHNTVFWYRQTMMQGLELLAYFRNRAPLDDSGMPKDRFSAEMPDATLATLKIQPSEPRDSAVYFCASGLVRAGGAYGYTFGSGTRLTVV.

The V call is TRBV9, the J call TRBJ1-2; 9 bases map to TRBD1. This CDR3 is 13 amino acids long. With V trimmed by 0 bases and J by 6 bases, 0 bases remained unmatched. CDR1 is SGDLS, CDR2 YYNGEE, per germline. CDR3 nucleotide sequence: TGTGCCAGCAGCGTAGGACAGGGGGATGGCTACACCTTC. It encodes CASSVGQGDGYTF.

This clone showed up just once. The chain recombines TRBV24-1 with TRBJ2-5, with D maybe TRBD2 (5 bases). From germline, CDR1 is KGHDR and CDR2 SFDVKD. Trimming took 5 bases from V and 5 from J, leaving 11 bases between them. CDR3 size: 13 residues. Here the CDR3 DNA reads TGTGCCACCAGTGGGGAAGGCGGGGAGACCCAGTACTTC. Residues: CATSGEGGETQYF.

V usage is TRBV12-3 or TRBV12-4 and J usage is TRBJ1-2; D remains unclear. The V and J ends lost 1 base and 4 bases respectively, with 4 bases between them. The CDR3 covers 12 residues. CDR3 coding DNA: TGTGCCAGCAGTTTAGGGGCCTATGGCTACACCTTC. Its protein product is CASSLGAYGYTF.

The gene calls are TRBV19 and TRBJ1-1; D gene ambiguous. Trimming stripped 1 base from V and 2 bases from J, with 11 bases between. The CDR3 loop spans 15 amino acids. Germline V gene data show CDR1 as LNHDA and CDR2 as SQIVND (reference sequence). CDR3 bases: TGTGCCAGTAGTATAGGGGCCGGATTAAACACTGAAGCTTTCTTT. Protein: CASSIGAGLNTEAFF. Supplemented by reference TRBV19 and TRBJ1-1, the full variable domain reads DGGITQSPKYLFRKEGQNVTLSCEQNLNHDAMYWYRQDPGQGLRLIYYSQIVNDFQKGDIAEGYSVSREKKESFPLTVTSAQKNPTAFYLCASSIGAGLNTEAFFGQGTRLTVV.

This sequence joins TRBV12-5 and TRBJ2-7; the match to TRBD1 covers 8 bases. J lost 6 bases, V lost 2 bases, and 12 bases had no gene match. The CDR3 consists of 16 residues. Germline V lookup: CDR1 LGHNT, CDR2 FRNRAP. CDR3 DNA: TGTGCTAGTGGTTTGACCCCCGGCAGGGGGCGCGCCGAGCAGTACTTC. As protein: CASGLTPGRGRAEQYF.

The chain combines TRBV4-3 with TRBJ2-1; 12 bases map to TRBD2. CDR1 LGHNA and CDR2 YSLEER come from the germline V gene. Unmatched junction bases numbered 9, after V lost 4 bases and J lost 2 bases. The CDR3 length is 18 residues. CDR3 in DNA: TGCGCCAGCAGCCGGCAGACTAGCGGGAGTGGCACCTACAATGAGCAGTTCTTC. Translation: CASSRQTSGSGTYNEQFF.

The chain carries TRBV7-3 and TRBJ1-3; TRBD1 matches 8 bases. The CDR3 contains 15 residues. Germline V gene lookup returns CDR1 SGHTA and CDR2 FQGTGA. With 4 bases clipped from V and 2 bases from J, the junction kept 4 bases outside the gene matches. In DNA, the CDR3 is TGTGCCAGCAGCTCAGGACAGGGTGCTGGAAACACCATATATTTT. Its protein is CASSSGQGAGNTIYF. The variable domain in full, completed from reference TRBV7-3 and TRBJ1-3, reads GAGVSQTPSNKVTEKGKYVELRCDPISGHTALYWYRQSLGQGPEFLIYFQGTGAADDSGLPNDRFFAVRPEGSVSTLKIQRTERGDSAVYLCASSSGQGAGNTIYFGEGSWLTVV.

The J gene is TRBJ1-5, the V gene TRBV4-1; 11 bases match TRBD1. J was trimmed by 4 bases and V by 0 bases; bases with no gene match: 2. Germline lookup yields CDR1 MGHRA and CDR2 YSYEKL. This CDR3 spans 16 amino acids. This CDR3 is CASSQDGTGGNQPQHF. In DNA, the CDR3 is TGCGCCAGCAGCCAAGATGGGACAGGGGGTAATCAGCCCCAGCATTTT.

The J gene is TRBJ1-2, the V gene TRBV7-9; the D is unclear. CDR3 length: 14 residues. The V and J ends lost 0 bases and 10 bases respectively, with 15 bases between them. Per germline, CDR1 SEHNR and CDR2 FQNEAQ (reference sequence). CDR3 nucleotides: TGTGCCAGCAGCTTAGCCCTTATGAGTCCTCTCTACACCTTC. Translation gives CASSLALMSPLYTF. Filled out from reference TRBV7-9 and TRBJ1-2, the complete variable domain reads DTGVSQNPRHKITKRGQNVTFRCDPISEHNRLYWYRQTLGQGPEFLTYFQNEAQLEKSRLLSDRFSAERPKGSFSTLEIQRTEQGDSAMYLCASSLALMSPLYTFGSGTRLTVV.

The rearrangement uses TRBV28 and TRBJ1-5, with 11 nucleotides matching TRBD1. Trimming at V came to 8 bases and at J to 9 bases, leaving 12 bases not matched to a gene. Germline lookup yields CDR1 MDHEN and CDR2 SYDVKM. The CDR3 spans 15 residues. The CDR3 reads CASGSGQGARRPQHF. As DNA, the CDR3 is TGTGCCAGCGGGTCTGGACAGGGGGCTCGACGGCCCCAGCATTTT.

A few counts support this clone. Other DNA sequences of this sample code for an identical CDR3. Written as DNA, the CDR3 is TGTGCCAGCAGCGTCCAGGGCTCTGGGGCCAACGTCCTGACTTTC. Its translation is CASSVQGSGANVLTF. The chain employs TRBV9 and TRBJ2-6, with a possible D match to TRBD1 (5 bases). CDR1 and CDR2 (germline): SGDLS, YYNGEE. V lost 2 bases, J lost 0 bases, and 6 bases lay in between. This CDR3 contains 15 residues.

Here the CDR3 DNA reads TGTGCCAGCAGCCCCCGTCAGGGGAGCACTGAAGCTTTCTTT. Its translation is CASSPRQGSTEAFF. The rearrangement joins TRBV9 to TRBJ1-1, with a tentative D call TRBD1 (6 bases). This CDR3 is built from 14 residues. Trimming shortened V by 4 bases and J by 4 bases, and 14 bases separated the two germline ends. In germline, CDR1 is SGDLS, CDR2 YYNGEE.

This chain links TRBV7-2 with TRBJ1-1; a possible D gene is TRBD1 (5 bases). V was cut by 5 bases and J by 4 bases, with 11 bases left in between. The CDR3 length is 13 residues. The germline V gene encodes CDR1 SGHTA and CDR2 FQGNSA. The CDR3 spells CASSMGGSTEAFF. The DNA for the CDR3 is TGTGCCAGCAGCATGGGGGGAAGCACTGAAGCTTTCTTT.